The present TCR beta chain was sequenced within a study of T cells in Graves' hyperthyroidism and ophthalmopathy (dated by TCRdb to between 2018 and 2020). Turning to the overall study: A discovery cohort of around 100 patients, 43 with Graves' ophthalmopathy and about 58 with stable Graves' hyperthyroidism, was used to find distinguishing TCR V-J signatures. Whether ophthalmopathy could be predicted prospectively was tested in an independent validation cohort made up of under 20 hyperthyroidism patients plus 17 patients who later progressed to ophthalmopathy. Following sampling, methimazole starting at 30 mg daily was given to hyperthyroidism patients, and high-dose intravenous methylprednisolone was given to ophthalmopathy patients. The study also compared thyroid tissue and blood T-cell repertoires from more than five Graves' hyperthyroidism patients. The 100 or so discovery patients were randomly split 7:3 into training and test sets. TCR Vbeta CDR3 sequencing of 130 to 150 peripheral blood samples (more than 40 ophthalmopathy, about 75 hyperthyroidism and roughly 17 progressor patients) is reported in the paper.

The TCR beta CDR3 regions were amplified from the RNA transcripts. The TCR CDR3 was subjected to a first round of RT-PCR using the HTBI primer set and the Qiagen OneStep RT-PCR kit. Libraries were constructed in a second round of multiplex PCR, after which size selection and purification were carried out. The libraries were sequenced on an Illumina HiSeq2000 using paired-end 100 bp reads. The paper's data handling went like this. Raw data were processed with SOAPnuke, discarding reads with adapters, uncalled bases, mean Phred below 15, or no exact constant-primer or identifier match. COPE v1.2.5 was used to merge the high-quality paired reads, and each unique nucleotide sequence was defined as a clonotype. MiTCR v1.1 was used to align clonotypes to the IMGT TRBV, TRBD and TRBJ reference segments. The analysis included only V-J combinations with a frequency above 0.0001, which together covered 99.2% of the repertoires. The TCS score was defined as F50 (clonal expansion) divided by E x V (chaos), with BLOSUM62-based TCRdist calculated between CDR3 peptides within each V-J. Welch's t-statistics and random forest reduced around 510 V-J features to roughly 13, which were used in a naive Bayes classifier (R e1071). The Morisita-Horn index was used to measure how similar the thyroid and blood repertoires were. TCRdb took the public reads, trimmed them with fastp at Q25, ran MiXCR for clone calling and kept in-frame beta chains. Every CDR3 protein is listed once, alongside the most common genes and DNA of its rows. The V and J calls and clone size are TCRdb's, not the authors'. The sample has around 580,000 distinct CDR3 sequences on record, around 42% of them singletons. Around 7.7% of the sample comes from the top ten.

On this clonotype: Its antigen is unknown. Within one base of it there is no much larger clone, and no base qualities were kept.

The research as a whole found: Most expanded thyroid clonotypes (frequency above 0.001) were also found in blood, which suggests that blood repertoires may mirror thyroid immune responses. In validation, the model predicted progression to ophthalmopathy with about 71% sensitivity and approximately 78% specificity, a median of around six months before onset. A 13 V-J signature model separated ophthalmopathy from stable hyperthyroidism, with about 88% sensitivity and 81.08% specificity in cross-validation and 80%/75% in testing. Sample size was not statistically predetermined, and blinding of investigators to group allocation was not performed.

Stable Graves' hyperthyroidism was defined as the absence of progression to ophthalmopathy over 18 months of follow-up. Hyperthyroidism patients were newly diagnosed, with disease duration under 2 months, and aged 18 to 65 years. Exclusion was applied to patients with uncontrolled infections, other autoimmune diseases, pregnancy or lactation. Clinical symptoms, serum thyroxine and TRAb, thyroid ultrasound, and orbital computed tomography formed the basis for the diagnoses. Total RNA was extracted using Trizol reagent, and RNA quality was assessed on an Agilent 2100 Bioanalyzer. The origin of this receptor is a woman aged 18-29 years with Graves' hyperthyroidism. The specimen sequenced was peripheral blood or thyroid tissue (not recorded which).

The DNA sequence reads TGCAGCGTTGGGACAGGGGAGCTGTTTTTT. The translation is CSVGTGELFF. The rearrangement combines TRBV29-1 with TRBJ2-2, with TRBD1 tentatively as D gene (5 bases match). CDR1 and CDR2 (SQVTM, ANQGSEA) derive from the germline V gene. Inclusive of the bounding cysteine and phenylalanine, the CDR3 is 10 residues long. The entry retains the CDR3 DNA only, 30 bases that are in frame from base 1. Deletion took 4 bases off V and 8 bases off J, with a span of 5 bases between the germline ends.